This record looks at one TCR beta chain sequence and its context. Its antigen is currently unknown. RNA extraction and reverse transcription yielded cDNA as sequencing template. Some clones are missing from TCRdb's copy, which holds only in-frame ones; the method was immunoSEQ multiplex PCR. The sample includes about 180,000 clones, approximately 51% of them seen just once. This entry belongs to a study of CD8+ T cells in alopecia areata. Across the whole study: Treated patients were dosed with oral tofacitinib, taking 5 to 10 mg twice daily. Whole-study results and caveats: Many expanded lesional clones stayed in scalp and blood while on tofacitinib. Just one nonresponder means the tie between baseline CD8+ expansion and response stays uncertain.

Trimming removed 4 bases at V and 0 bases at J, with 9 bases between. This CDR3 has 14 residues. Per the germline V gene, CDR1 is SGHRS and CDR2 is YFSETQ. Treatment defined: oral pan-JAK inhibitor, 5-10 mg twice daily. Peripheral blood and lesional scalp punch biopsies were taken from alopecia areata patients. This sequence joins TRBV5-1 and TRBJ2-3, with a tentative D call TRBD1 (6 bases). The sequences come from CD8+ T cells sorted from blood, collected at week 52, from a patient treated with tofacitinib. This clonotype was sampled from a human donor with alopecia areata. As DNA, the CDR3 is TGCGCCAGCAGCGTGGGACAAAGCACAGATACGCAGTATTTT. It encodes CASSVGQSTDTQYF.